This record looks at one T cell receptor (beta chain) sequence and its context. These data come from a study of human T cells and chemical hapten exposure. TCRdb fed the RACE reads into MiXCR, producing one record per CDR3 protein. Among under 130,000 distinct CDR3 sequences listed, less than 40% were seen once. Time point in this sample: patch test 3, about 24 weeks after DPC sensitization. Regarding treatment: therapeutic diphenylcyclopropenone sensitization with weekly scalp DPC. Germline V CDR1 and CDR2: DFQATT, SNEGSKA (reference sequence). The CDR3 has 13 residues. The junction had 6 bases not matched to a gene; V was cut back by 1 base and J by 7 bases.

Sequenced material: whole blood, taken in connection with sensitization to the hapten diphenylcyclopropenone (DPC). V and J are TRBV20-1 and TRBJ1-2; 7 nucleotides align to TRBD1. The clonotype comes from a man in his forties with alopecia areata. Some clones in this sample may be carry-over from other donors' samples. CDR3 loop: CSARVTGAAGYTF. The DNA of the CDR3 is TGCAGTGCTAGAGTTACAGGGGCCGCTGGCTACACCTTC.